This T cell receptor (beta chain) derives from a study of blood T cell repertoires in COVID-19. The CDR3 loop spans 13 amino acids. CDR1 and CDR2 (germline): SNHLY, FYNNEI. V gave up 6 bases and J gave up 4 bases, with 10 bases separating them. The table came from immunoSEQ multiplex PCR; TCRdb's copy has only in-frame clones and leaves some out. The table lists tens of thousands of clones, roughly four fifths of them singletons. The chain carries TRBV2 and TRBJ1-5; a possible D gene is TRBD1 (6 bases). Sequences were obtained from peripheral blood. The clonotype comes from a man over 45 with active or convalescent COVID-19. The CDR3 DNA is TGTGCCAGCAGGTCCACAGGGAATCAGCCCCAGCATTTT. The encoded protein is CASRSTGNQPQHF.